The 3 T cell receptor beta chains in this list originate from one sample, sequenced in a study of shared clonotypes between healthy human individuals. Assay used: immunoSEQ multiplex PCR; TCRdb lists only in-frame clones, some missing. The sample comprises hundreds of thousands of clones, roughly 84% of which are singletons, and around 16% rests with the top ten. Sample: memory CD8+ T cells sorted from blood. Subset noted: CD45RO+ cells pooled with CCR7-negative TemRA cells. The receptor set was obtained from a man between 18 and 35 years old in good health.

The rearrangement joins TRBV9 to TRBJ2-2; a weak D match, TRBD2 (5 bases). This CDR3 is 13 amino acids long. The V end lost 3 bases, the J end lost 5 bases, and 8 bases lay between the germline ends. The germline CDR1 and CDR2 sequences are SGDLS and YYNGEE. The CDR3 DNA is TGTGCCAGCAGCGCCACTAGGACCGGGGAGCTGTTTTTT. It is translated as CASSATRTGELFF.

The sample holds a few counts of this clone. J is TRBJ2-2 and V is TRBV2; D is undetermined. CDR3 length: 14 amino acids. The V gene lost 0 bases and the J gene lost 5 bases, with 7 bases spanning the gap. Germline assignment: CDR1 SNHLY and CDR2 FYNNEI. CDR3: CASSEAWSTGELFF. The CDR3 nucleotides read TGTGCCAGCAGTGAAGCCTGGTCAACCGGGGAGCTGTTTTTT.

This clone was seen more than once but under ten times. The rearrangement joins TRBV25-1 to TRBJ2-1; 8 nucleotides line up with TRBD2. The ends lost 8 bases at V and 10 bases at J; junction bases unmatched: 19. This CDR3 has 16 amino acids. CDR1 MGHDK and CDR2 SYGVNS come from the germline V gene. The CDR3 region is CASGTVWREDLGEQFF. The CDR3 nucleotides are TGTGCCAGCGGGACGGTTTGGCGGGAGGATCTAGGGGAGCAGTTCTTC.